This T cell receptor (beta chain) emerged from a study of CD8 T cells in ankylosing spondylitis. The CDR3 is 15 amino acids. Trimming shortened V by 3 bases and J by 2 bases, and 17 bases separated the two germline ends. The germline CDR1 and CDR2 sequences are DFQATT and SNEGSKA (reference sequence). TCRdb reanalysed the 5' RACE reads using MiXCR and keeps one entry per CDR3 protein. The top ten clones hold around 19% of a sample with roughly 700,000 distinct CDR3 sequences, 15% to 20% of them seen once. Study-level points and caveats: Earlier literature documents some of the motif variants in reactive arthritis synovial fluid and blood. Seemingly distinctive of ankylosing spondylitis blood was a TCR beta motif formed by eight highly homologous variants.

Details on this clonotype: Its antigen is currently unknown.

The sequencing input was blood, either unsorted or a sorted T cell fraction (not recorded which). The sequence was collected from a male donor with ankylosing spondylitis. The chain links TRBV20-1 to TRBJ2-7; D unclear. CDR3: CSASPRGLTTYEQYF. As DNA, the CDR3 is TGCAGTGCTAGCCCGCGTGGCCTAACTACCTACGAGCAGTACTTC.